This T cell receptor (beta chain) was sequenced in a study of T-cell memory formation after mild COVID-19. Study details: The study found TCR clusters largely donor specific.

TCRdb passed the 5' RACE reads through MiXCR, listing each CDR3 protein once. The sample holds approximately 260,000 distinct CDR3 sequences, over 15% seen once. This clonotype showed up just a few times. Its antigen is not identified. Germline CDR1 and CDR2: MNHNS and SASEGT. CDR3 length: 14 residues. The V end was cut by 6 bases, the J end by 2 bases, with 12 bases between. Notes on the study in general: Contracting CD4+ clones sat mainly in CM and EM; CD8+ in EMRA. Detection of some responders pre-infection suggested pre-existing cross-reactive memory T cells participated.

Sequencing used PBMCs or a T cell subset sorted from them (not recorded which). The receptor comes from a man aged 18 to 30 who had mild COVID-19 (a few samples of this study predate the infection). Cell type and time point are not known. The chain recombines TRBV6-1 with TRBJ2-3; D unclear. This CDR3 reads CASRYSVPTDTQYF. The CDR3 nucleotides read TGTGCCAGCAGGTACAGCGTACCCACAGATACGCAGTATTTT.